This TCR beta chain originates from a study of T cells after yellow fever vaccination. In this sample, this clonotype turned up a few times. By 5'RACE template switching, TCR cDNA was produced, with a universal primer site and UMIs added in the process. Via MiXCR, TCRdb re-called the 5' RACE reads, giving one row per CDR3 protein. The data contain 450,000 to 650,000 distinct CDR3 sequences, roughly a fifth of them singletons. The CDR3 runs 15 residues. CDR1 is SEHNR and CDR2 is FQNEAQ in the germline V gene (reference sequence). The junction had 9 bases not matched to a gene; V was cut back by 3 bases and J by 10 bases.

V usage is TRBV7-9 and J usage is TRBJ1-6; 7 positions agree with TRBD1. Sequencing was performed on PBMCs, taken roughly 20 days after the first yellow fever vaccination. The receptor was isolated from a man aged 18 to 29 who received the YFV17D yellow fever vaccine. The CDR3 is CASSFLGQGVSPLHF. DNA for the CDR3: TGTGCCAGCAGCTTCCTCGGGCAGGGGGTCTCACCCCTCCACTTT.